A selection of T cell receptor beta chains follows, all from one sample in a study of T cells in Graves' hyperthyroidism and ophthalmopathy. TCRdb reprocessed the multiplex PCR reads with MiXCR, giving one entry per CDR3 protein. This table holds about 640,000 distinct CDR3 sequences, 20% to 25% found once. The sequenced sample consisted of blood. These TCRs come from a man aged 25 to 45 with Graves' ophthalmopathy. The CDR3 runs from the conserved cysteine through the conserved F or W. D genes are given only for firm matches. Clone size is not always given. Where it is, it says once, few, many or a class for expanded clones.

-,TRBV3-1,TRBJ2-1,TRBD2,TGTGCCAGCAGCCAAGTGCCGGGACTAGCGGGAGCCAATGAGCAGTCCTTC,CASSQVPGLAGANEQSF
few,TRBV5-1,TRBJ1-6,TRBD1,TGCGCCAGCAGTTCCTATCCGGGACAGGGCCGCTATAATTCACCCCCCCACTTT,CASSSYPGQGRYNSPPHF
-,TRBV9,TRBJ2-1,TRBD2,TGTGCCAGCAGCGTAGGGGGACTAGCGACTGAGCAGTTCTTC,CASSVGGLATEQFF
many,TRBV5-1,TRBJ2-7,-,TGCGCCAGCAGCTTCGGGGATTTTGGTCACTACGAGCAGTACTTC,CASSFGDFGHYEQYF
few,TRBV4-3,TRBJ2-1,TRBD2,TGCGCCAGCAGCCAGGAGACTAGCGGGTTCGATGAGCAGTTCTTC,CASSQETSGFDEQFF
few,TRBV11-2,TRBJ1-2,-,TGTGCCAGCAGCAGTGTGGGGTATGGCTACACCTTC,CASSSVGYGYTF
-,TRBV7-8,TRBJ2-3,TRBD1,TGTGCCAGCAGCTGGGACAGTTCCCACACAGATACGCAGTATTTT,CASSWDSSHTDTQYF
many,TRBV7-9,TRBJ2-3,-,TGTGCCAGCAGCTTACTCGCAGATACGCAGTATTTT,CASSLLADTQYF
few,TRBV6-2/TRBV6-3,TRBJ2-1,-,TGTGCCAGCAGTTACTCGGGGACCTTGGGGGATGAGCAGTTCTTC,CASSYSGTLGDEQFF
-,TRBV4-2,TRBJ1-5,-,TGTGCCAGCAGCCAAGTAACGACGGACGGACCCCCTAGCAATCAGCCCCAGCATTTT,CASSQVTTDGPPSNQPQHF
-,TRBV6-1,TRBJ2-1,-,TGTGCCAGCATGGGGTGGGCGAATGAGCAGTTCTTC,CASMGWANEQFF
-,TRBV5-1,TRBJ2-1,-,TGCGCCAGCAGCCCGGTGAGCAGTGAGCAGTTCTTC,CASSPVSSEQFF
many,TRBV11-2,TRBJ2-5,-,TGTGCCAGCAGCATTGGGACGTACCAAGAGACCCAGTACTTC,CASSIGTYQETQYF
-,TRBV7-9,TRBJ2-3,TRBD2,TGTGCCAGCAGCCCTCAAGCGGGGATTAGCACAGATACGCAGTATTTT,CASSPQAGISTDTQYF
few,TRBV7-6,TRBJ2-1,-,TGTGCCAGCAGCTTCCTAACCGGGGACAATGAGCAGTTCTTC,CASSFLTGDNEQFF
many,TRBV28,TRBJ2-7,TRBD2,TGTGCCAGCAGAGGACTAGCGGGAGAGATTAAGGGTTTGGGCGAGCAGTACTTC,CASRGLAGEIKGLGEQYF
many,TRBV12-3/TRBV12-4,TRBJ2-7,TRBD1,TGTGCCAGCAGTTTAGCATCAGGGGGCGAGCAGTACTTC,CASSLASGGEQYF
few,TRBV5-1,TRBJ2-2,-,TGCGCCAGCAGCCTCCTTCTTGGGGCGGAGTCCCCCGGGGAGCTGTTTTTT,CASSLLLGAESPGELFF
few,TRBV5-4,TRBJ1-2,TRBD1,TGTGCCATCAGACCAGGGGGCCCCTATGGCTACACCTTC,CAIRPGGPYGYTF
many,TRBV12-3/TRBV12-4,TRBJ1-2,-,TGTGCCAGCAGTTTTGGGGTGAATAGTGGCTACACCTTC,CASSFGVNSGYTF
-,TRBV12-3/TRBV12-4,TRBJ2-3,TRBD2,TGTGCCAGCAACCTAATCAGCGGGAGACCTCATACGCAGTATTTT,CASNLISGRPHTQYF
-,TRBV4-2,TRBJ2-3,-,TGTGCCAGCAGCCGGGAGAACAGTCCTAGCACAGATACGCAGTATTTT,CASSRENSPSTDTQYF
few,TRBV6-1,TRBJ2-3,-,TGTGCCAGTGCAAGGGACGGAGGAGATACGCAGTATTTT,CASARDGGDTQYF
-,TRBV4-3,TRBJ2-7,-,TGCGCCAGCAGCCAAGTTAAGGGATCCTCCGAGCAGTACTTC,CASSQVKGSSEQYF
many,TRBV28,TRBJ2-4,-,TGTGCCAGCAGCACTGGGGAGGTTCAGTACTTC,CASSTGEVQYF
few,TRBV10-3,TRBJ2-3,-,TGTGCCATCAGTGCCAGGACTCGCACAGATACGCAGTATTTT,CAISARTRTDTQYF
few,TRBV12-3/TRBV12-4,TRBJ2-1,TRBD2,TGTGCCAGCAGTCCCTCTAGCGGGAGGGTCAATGAGCAGTTCTTC,CASSPSSGRVNEQFF
few,TRBV28,TRBJ2-1,-,TGTGCCAGCAGCCCCGGGCTAGCGCGAGCCAATGAGCAGTTCTTC,CASSPGLARANEQFF
many,TRBV29-1,TRBJ2-1,-,TGCAGCGTTGTCCCAGTATCCCACAATGAGCAGTTCTTC,CSVVPVSHNEQFF
many,TRBV27,TRBJ2-3,-,TGTGCCAGCAGTTTATTGGGGTCTAGCACAGATACGCAGTATTTT,CASSLLGSSTDTQYF
many,TRBV28,TRBJ2-7,TRBD1,TGTGCCAGCAGTTCGATTAGGACAGGGATCGCCAACTACGAGCAGTACTTC,CASSSIRTGIANYEQYF
few,TRBV30,TRBJ1-4,-,TGTGCCTTGGATATCGGAGGGGAAAAGGAAAAACTGTTTTTT,CALDIGGEKEKLFF
many,TRBV18,TRBJ1-2,-,TGTGCCAGCTCACCGGCAACAGGAAACTATGGCTACACCTTC,CASSPATGNYGYTF
many,TRBV7-2,TRBJ2-7,TRBD2,TGTGCCAGCAGCATGGCGGGAGACTCCTACGAGCAGTACTTC,CASSMAGDSYEQYF
-,TRBV18,TRBJ1-1,-,TGTGCCAGCTCACGTGGGGGGTCCGTGAACACTGAAGCTTTCTTT,CASSRGGSVNTEAFF